This TCR beta chain was sequenced for a study of blood T cell repertoires in COVID-19. The CDR3 consists of 15 residues. The germline V and J ends were trimmed by 0 bases and 7 bases, with 16 bases remaining between them. Germline assignment: CDR1 MGHRA and CDR2 YSYEKL. The table came from immunoSEQ multiplex PCR; TCRdb's copy has only in-frame clones and leaves some out. Here the sample spans roughly 100,000 clones, around 90% being singletons. The clonotype originates from a man younger than 35 with acute or convalescent COVID-19. Sequenced material: peripheral blood. This sequence joins TRBV4-1 and TRBJ2-7; D not certain. CDR3 in amino acids: CASSQDRTLIWEQYF. CDR3 in DNA: TGCGCCAGCAGCCAAGATAGAACCCTGATCTGGGAGCAGTACTTC.